This T cell receptor (beta chain) was captured by sequencing in a study of CD8 T cells in ankylosing spondylitis. The CDR3 spans 14 residues. V was cut by 3 bases and J by 5 bases, with 14 bases left in between. In its sample, this clonotype was seen a few times. TCRdb reprocessed the 5' RACE reads via MiXCR and lists one record per CDR3 protein. The profile shows some 350,000 distinct CDR3 sequences, roughly 14% of them singletons. Sequencing was done on a sample of blood, either unsorted or a sorted T cell fraction (not recorded which). This TCR was recovered from a male donor with ankylosing spondylitis or in good health (not recorded which). V is TRBV12-3 or TRBV12-4 and J is TRBJ2-7, with D unclear. In DNA, the CDR3 is TGTGCCAGCAGTTTGGGTTTCTCCCTCCACGAGCAGTACTTC. Protein product: CASSLGFSLHEQYF.